The entry below gives a single TCR beta chain sequence along with its context. These data are taken from a study of blood T cell repertoires in COVID-19. Overall study context: Italy, Spain and the United States were the sources of the convalescent and acute COVID-19 samples. Sources were T cells, B-cell-depleted T cells, or PBMCs; the material itself was cDNA or gDNA.

Assay used: immunoSEQ multiplex PCR; TCRdb lists only in-frame clones, some missing. This sample has roughly 300,000 clones, with approximately 87% found just once. The germline V gene encodes CDR1 LGHNT and CDR2 FRNRAP. J lost 4 bases, V lost 9 bases, and 18 bases had no gene match. The CDR3 runs 17 residues. Recruits, aged about 18 to 90 years, lived in 20 to 30 US areas. Donors in Cohort 3 who had recovered were those with two negative PCRs, healthcare professional clearance, or resolution of their symptoms. This TCR came from a woman in her 30s who had recovered from COVID-19. The chain couples TRBV12-5 to TRBJ1-5; 7 nucleotides match TRBD1. Sequencing used PBMCs or T cells enriched from blood (not recorded which). CDR3 in DNA: TGTGCTAGAGCCCCTCATAATAAAGGGACAGTTAATCAGCCCCAGCATTTT. Translating gives CARAPHNKGTVNQPQHF.